The 28 T cell receptor beta chains in this list originate from one sample, sequenced in a study of spatial heterogeneity in lung cancer. Stated time point: blood at routine non-recurrence follow-up after resection. Whole RNA came from tumor, nontumor lung or frozen PBMC and was sequenced without being sorted. Each CDR3 protein is one row after TCRdb ran MiXCR on the 5' RACE reads. The sample has about 52,000 distinct CDR3 sequences, less than 9.5% seen once. The sample in question was PBMCs, obtained at follow-up. These receptors were collected from a female donor with early-stage non-small cell lung cancer.

This clonotype has just a few counts. The CDR3 coding sequence is TGTGCCAGCAGCCCCCACGGACAGGGGCTTATGAACACTGAAGCTTTCTTT. Protein sequence: CASSPHGQGLMNTEAFF. The chain joins TRBV9 to TRBJ1-1; 9 nucleotides align to TRBD1. Germline V gene sequence: CDR1 SGDLS, CDR2 YYNGEE. CDR3 length equals 17 residues. The trim removed 4 bases at V and 0 bases at J, leaving 10 bases unmatched.

This clonotype counts as medium-sized (0.01 to 0.1%). The genes are TRBV7-9 and TRBJ2-1, with D tentatively TRBD2 (6 bases). In germline, CDR1 is SEHNR, CDR2 FQNEAQ (reference sequence). The CDR3 has 16 residues. Trimming pared 2 bases from V and 0 bases from J, leaving 11 bases between. CDR3 loop: CASSLRGRSSYNEQFF. The CDR3 DNA follows: TGTGCCAGCAGCTTAAGAGGGAGGAGCTCCTACAATGAGCAGTTCTTC.

This clonotype was recorded many times. V usage is TRBV9 and J usage is TRBJ2-5; D unclear. This CDR3 is built from 15 residues. V shed 0 bases and J shed 4 bases, with 13 bases lying between them. Germline CDR1 reads SGDLS; CDR2 reads YYNGEE. In nucleotides, the CDR3 is TGTGCCAGCAGCGTAGAAGGCTGGGAAGGAGAGACCCAGTACTTC. Its translation: CASSVEGWEGETQYF.

This clonotype was found many times. CDR3 sequence: CSVEVTLRKYF. CDR3 in DNA: TGCAGCGTTGAAGTTACCCTCCGAAAATACTTC. The genes are TRBV29-1 and TRBJ2-5; D not certain. The germline V gene encodes CDR1 SQVTM and CDR2 ANQGSEA. V lost 1 base, J lost 14 bases, and 14 bases lay in between. CDR3 length equals 11 residues.

This clonotype was picked up many times. V is TRBV2 and J is TRBJ2-5, with 9 bases matching TRBD1. V lost 5 bases, J lost 3 bases, and 10 bases stayed unmatched. The length of the CDR3 is 16 residues. Germline V gene data show CDR1 as SNHLY and CDR2 as FYNNEI. CDR3 nucleotides: TGTGCCAGCAGTACGAGCCCGGGACAGGGAGAAGAGACCCAGTACTTC. It codes for CASSTSPGQGEETQYF.

This clonotype was counted at least ten times. The chain links TRBV20-1 to TRBJ2-1, with 9 bases matching TRBD2. CDR1 DFQATT and CDR2 SNEGSKA come from the germline V gene (reference sequence). V gave up 6 bases and J gave up 8 bases; unmatched junction bases: 8. The CDR3 contains 13 residues. The CDR3 DNA is TGCAGTGCCGGAGCTAGCGGGGTCTATGAGCAGTTCTTC. Translation: CSAGASGVYEQFF.

The gene calls are TRBV30 and TRBJ1-2; D unresolved. Germline values: CDR1 GTSNPN, CDR2 SVGIG (reference sequence). The CDR3 totals 14 residues. V lost 0 bases to trimming and J lost 6 bases, with 14 bases between them. CDR3 amino acids: CAWSVLEFFDGYTF. For the CDR3, the DNA is TGTGCCTGGAGTGTACTAGAGTTTTTTGATGGCTACACCTTC. Looking up the rest from reference TRBV30 and TRBJ1-2 gives the full variable domain: SQTIHQWPATLVQPVGSPLSLECTVEGTSNPNLYWYRQAAGRGLQLLFYSVGIGQISSEVPQNLSASRPQDRQFILSSKKLLLSDSGFYLCAWSVLEFFDGYTFGSGTRLTVV.

In this sample, this clonotype turned up many times. The chain is built from TRBV28 and TRBJ2-5, with 9 bases that match TRBD2. The CDR3 consists of 16 residues. With V trimmed by 10 bases and J by 3 bases, 15 bases remained unmatched. Germline lookup yields CDR1 MDHEN and CDR2 SYDVKM. Here the CDR3 DNA reads TGTGCCAACACTAGGGCTAGCGGGGCAATTAAAGAGACCCAGTACTTC. Its protein product is CANTRASGAIKETQYF.

This clonotype occurred a few times. The chain is built from TRBV19 and TRBJ1-4; D gene uncertain. Germline V lookup: CDR1 LNHDA, CDR2 SQIVND (reference sequence). The CDR3 sequence is 15 residues long. Trimming took off 3 bases at V and 2 bases at J, with 10 bases between the two ends. In DNA, the CDR3 is TGTGCCAGTAGTATGGAGCGGCACACTAATGAAAAACTGTTTTTT. It specifies CASSMERHTNEKLFF. Full variable domain (outside the CDR3, taken from reference TRBV19 and TRBJ1-4): DGGITQSPKYLFRKEGQNVTLSCEQNLNHDAMYWYRQDPGQGLRLIYYSQIVNDFQKGDIAEGYSVSREKKESFPLTVTSAQKNPTAFYLCASSMERHTNEKLFFGSGTQLSVL.

This clonotype was observed a few times. The rearrangement links TRBV28 to TRBJ1-3; no clear D gene. V dropped 6 bases and J dropped 2 bases, with 14 bases sitting between them. The germline gives CDR1 MDHEN, CDR2 SYDVKM. This CDR3 has 15 residues. The CDR3 DNA reads as TGTGCCAGCAGGCCACGTCTTTATACTGGAAACACCATATATTTT. This gives the protein CASRPRLYTGNTIYF.

This clonotype was observed many times. This chain uses TRBV7-3 with TRBJ2-3, with 9 bases matching TRBD2. The germline CDR1 and CDR2 sequences are SGHTA and FQGTGA. The junction had 3 bases not matched to a gene; V was cut back by 2 bases and J by 0 bases. The length of the CDR3 is 16 residues. DNA for the CDR3: TGTGCCAGCAGCTTAGGAGCGGGGGGTAGCACAGATACGCAGTATTTT. It translates to CASSLGAGGSTDTQYF.

This clonotype was seen ten or more times. V gene TRBV20-1 combines with J gene TRBJ2-1; 8 nucleotides agree with TRBD1. Germline trimming cut 1 base from V and 3 bases from J; bases unmatched to any gene: 11. The germline CDR1 and CDR2 sequences are DFQATT and SNEGSKA (reference sequence). The CDR3 covers 17 residues. The CDR3 sequence is CSARALQGQAIYNEQFF. In DNA, the CDR3 is TGCAGTGCTAGAGCACTACAGGGACAGGCGATCTACAATGAGCAGTTCTTC.

This clonotype came up a few times. The chain combines TRBV6-6 with TRBJ2-3; 8 nucleotides align to TRBD2. The CDR3 sequence is 16 residues long. Germline V gives CDR1 MNHNY, CDR2 SVGAGI (reference sequence). V shed 2 bases and J 1 base; nucleotides not matched to a gene: 5. The chain's CDR3 is CASSYRSGGRTDTQYF. The CDR3 bases are TGTGCCAGCAGTTACCGCAGCGGGGGCCGCACAGATACGCAGTATTTT.

Only a few counts were recorded for this clonotype. The J gene is TRBJ2-3, the V gene TRBV28; D possibly corresponds to TRBD2 (5 bases). The CDR3 sequence is 15 residues long. Germline assignment: CDR1 MDHEN and CDR2 SYDVKM. V was shortened by 4 bases and J by 2 bases, with 13 bases between the two germline ends. The CDR3 loop is CASSSGDSPTDTQYF. DNA of the CDR3: TGTGCCAGCAGTTCCGGGGATAGCCCCACAGATACGCAGTATTTT.

This clonotype appeared a single time. Mismatch with germline at one junction end may stem from a read error. J is TRBJ1-1 and V is TRBV18; perhaps TRBD1 as D (5 bases). Per germline, CDR1 KGHSH and CDR2 LQKENI. This CDR3 spans 15 amino acids. The CDR3 region has the DNA TGTGCCAGCTCACCGATACAGGACCTGAACACTAAAGCTTTCTTT. It specifies CASSPIQDLNTKAFF.

The chain is built from TRBV13 and TRBJ2-4; 9 nucleotides line up with TRBD1. Germline trimming cut 6 bases from V and 7 bases from J; bases unmatched to any gene: 7. The CDR3 loop spans 14 amino acids. Germline lookup yields CDR1 PRHDT and CDR2 FYEKMQ (reference sequence). In DNA form, the CDR3 reads TGTGCCAGCAGTCCCGGACAGGGGACGAACATTCAGTACTTC. Translation gives CASSPGQGTNIQYF.

At least ten counts were recorded for this clonotype. The chain employs TRBV27 and TRBJ2-7, with D possibly being TRBD1 (5 bases). The V gene's germline CDR1 is MNHEY and CDR2 SMNVEV (reference sequence). CDR3 length: 13 amino acids. V gave up 5 bases and J gave up 6 bases, with 14 bases separating them. The CDR3: CASSPSQGPEQYF. The CDR3 DNA is TGTGCCAGCAGTCCGAGCCAGGGTCCCGAGCAGTACTTC.

In its sample, this clonotype was seen many times. The genes are TRBV7-6 and TRBJ2-7; no clear D gene. Between the trimmed V and J ends, which lost 2 bases and 5 bases, there was a span of 10 bases. From germline, CDR1 is SGHVS and CDR2 FNYEAQ. This CDR3 has 13 amino acids. This chain's CDR3 is CASSLTFGDEQYF. Here the CDR3 DNA reads TGTGCCAGCAGCTTAACCTTTGGAGACGAGCAGTACTTC.

This clonotype was found many times. The CDR3 here is CASSLGGQGSTGELFF. The CDR3 region has the DNA TGTGCCAGCAGCTTAGGAGGACAGGGGAGCACCGGGGAGCTGTTTTTT. This chain uses TRBV11-2 with TRBJ2-2, with 9 bases aligning to TRBD1. The germline CDR1 and CDR2 sequences are SGHAT and FQNNGV. J lost 4 bases, V lost 1 base, and 4 bases had no gene match. The CDR3 sequence is 16 residues long.

This clonotype was counted ten times or more. This rearrangement joins TRBV4-1 to TRBJ2-2; TRBD1 matches at 7 bases. Looked up from germline, CDR1 is MGHRA and CDR2 is YSYEKL. The CDR3 spans 18 residues. The V and J ends lost 1 base and 2 bases, in that order; junction bases with no gene match: 10. The CDR3 spells CASSQVNRGEGNTGELFF. The DNA for the CDR3 is TGCGCCAGCAGCCAAGTTAACAGGGGAGAGGGTAACACCGGGGAGCTGTTTTTT.

The V gene is TRBV20-1, the J gene TRBJ1-1; D remains unclear. The germline gives CDR1 DFQATT, CDR2 SNEGSKA (reference sequence). This CDR3 is built from 11 residues. Trimming left V 1 base short and J 3 bases short, with 3 bases between. CDR3 sequence: CSARVDTEAFF. In DNA form, the CDR3 reads TGCAGTGCTAGAGTAGACACTGAAGCTTTCTTT.

This chain uses TRBV5-1 with TRBJ1-5, with 9 bases lining up with TRBD1. Trimming at V came to 0 bases and at J to 6 bases, leaving 4 bases not matched to a gene. This CDR3 has 15 residues. Germline V gene sequence: CDR1 SGHRS, CDR2 YFSETQ. CDR3 nucleotides: TGCGCCAGCAGCTTGGCGGGACAGGGAGGTCAGCCCCAGCATTTT. It specifies CASSLAGQGGQPQHF.

This clonotype was counted many times. The chain recombines TRBV5-5 with TRBJ2-3, with 8 bases matching TRBD1. After removal of 0 bases from V and 2 bases from J, the junction contained 5 bases not matched to a gene. The CDR3 runs to 16 residues. Germline V lookup: CDR1 SGHKS, CDR2 YYEKEE (reference sequence). CDR3 sequence: CASSLVQGATTDTQYF. The CDR3, as DNA: TGTGCCAGCAGCTTGGTCCAGGGGGCCACCACAGATACGCAGTATTTT.

This clonotype was seen at least ten times. The chain recombines TRBV6-1 with TRBJ1-2; D is possibly TRBD1 (6 bases). This CDR3 spans 15 amino acids. V dropped 3 bases and J dropped 4 bases, with 15 bases sitting between them. Germline CDR1 reads MNHNS; CDR2 reads SASEGT. CDR3 DNA: TGTGCCAGCAGTGAGGAACAGGGCACGATCTATGGCTACACCTTC. It specifies CASSEEQGTIYGYTF.

Note on this clonotype: This may be a read error, as it is one base from a much larger clone. The rearrangement joins TRBV6-2 or TRBV6-3 to TRBJ1-2; tentatively, D is TRBD1 (5 bases). The CDR3 has 12 amino acids. The germline gives CDR1 MNHEY, CDR2 SVGEGT. The CDR3 DNA follows: TGTGCCGGCAGTCCGAGGGGCTATGGCTACACCTTC. Protein sequence: CAGSPRGYGYTF.

This clonotype was found a few times. This chain joins TRBV18 and TRBJ1-2, with 7 nucleotides matching TRBD1. CDR1 is KGHSH, CDR2 LQKENI, per germline. CDR3 size: 16 residues. V dropped 3 bases and J dropped 4; count of bases not matched to a gene: 11. The CDR3 here is CASSPQTGANLYGYTF. For the CDR3, the DNA is TGTGCCAGCTCACCTCAAACAGGGGCCAACCTCTATGGCTACACCTTC.

This clonotype turned up a few times. The genes are TRBV19 and TRBJ2-3; 11 nucleotides match TRBD1. V trimming: 4 bases; J trimming: 3 bases; junction bases outside the gene matches: 6. The CDR3 contains 16 residues. Looked up from germline, CDR1 is LNHDA and CDR2 is SQIVND (reference sequence). Here the CDR3 reads CASSRRGQGGTDTQYF. The CDR3 region has the DNA TGTGCCAGTAGTAGAAGGGGACAGGGGGGGACAGATACGCAGTATTTT.

As to this clonotype: This may be a read error, as it is one base from a much larger clone. The conserved phenylalanine or tryptophan is not found at the CDR3 terminus, so this likely reflects a read error. The chain joins TRBV14 to TRBJ2-3; D is possibly TRBD2 (6 bases). The germline V gene encodes CDR1 SGHDN and CDR2 FVKESK. The CDR3 has 15 amino acids. V lost 4 bases and J lost 0, with 11 bases in between. Here the CDR3 DNA reads TGTGCCAGCAGCCGTGCTGGGACTAGCACAGATACGCAGTATTAT. It is translated as CASSRAGTSTDTQYY.